This TCR beta chain was recovered during a study of T cells in Graves' hyperthyroidism and ophthalmopathy. For the study at large: Peripheral blood was obtained at initial diagnosis, preceding any treatment. General study points: Most clonotypes expanded in the thyroid (above 0.001) were also present in blood.

V was cut by 2 bases and J by 11 bases, with 22 bases left in between. The CDR3 contains 15 residues. Germline CDR1 reads SGDLS; CDR2 reads YYNGEE. The TCR beta CDR3 regions underwent amplification using RNA transcripts as the source. The TCR CDR3 first-round RT-PCR relied on the HTBI primer set. Each CDR3 protein gets one entry after TCRdb re-called the multiplex PCR reads with MiXCR. This sample yields hundreds of thousands of distinct CDR3 sequences, of which around 13% are seen a single time; 9.2% belongs to the top ten. Newly diagnosed hyperthyroidism, duration under 2 months, in patients aged 18 to 65. Fresh peripheral blood, about 9.9 ml, yielded the PBMCs. Many counts were recorded for this clonotype. The antigen is undetermined.

The clonotype originates from a woman aged 18-29 years with Graves' hyperthyroidism. The V and J genes are TRBV9 and TRBJ1-1; D is possibly TRBD1 (5 bases). Sequenced input: blood. Written as DNA, the CDR3 is TGTGCCAGCAGCGTGGATCTGGGGGACGCGACTAAGGCTTTCTTT. Its translation: CASSVDLGDATKAFF. The variable domain in full, completed from reference TRBV9 and TRBJ1-1, reads DSGVTQTPKHLITATGQRVTLRCSPRSGDLSVYWYQQSLDQGLQFLIQYYNGEERAKGNILERFSAQQFPDLHSELNLSSLELGDSALYFCASSVDLGDATKAFFGQGTRLTVV.